One and the same sample provided the 10 T cell receptor beta chains below, sequenced in a study of T cell responses to AZD1222 COVID-19 vaccine. Clones were read by immunoSEQ multiplex PCR, and TCRdb kept only the in-frame ones, dropping some. The table shows around 160,000 clones, with roughly 90% occurring only once. The specimen was peripheral blood, collected on day 0 of AZD1222 vaccination. These receptor sequences come from an adult in good health.

The V call is TRBV9, the J call TRBJ2-3, with a weak D call TRBD2 (7 bases). Trimming took off 8 bases at V and 1 base at J, with 11 bases between the two ends. The length of the CDR3 is 13 residues. Germline V lookup: CDR1 SGDLS, CDR2 YYNGEE. The CDR3 spells CASGGAGTDTQYF. DNA for the CDR3: TGTGCCAGTGGGGGGGCGGGCACAGATACGCAGTATTTT. Looking up the rest from reference TRBV9 and TRBJ2-3 gives the full variable domain: DSGVTQTPKHLITATGQRVTLRCSPRSGDLSVYWYQQSLDQGLQFLIQYYNGEERAKGNILERFSAQQFPDLHSELNLSSLELGDSALYFCASGGAGTDTQYFGPGTRLTVL.

J is TRBJ2-7 and V is TRBV28; D unclear. The CDR3 has 11 residues. V lost 2 bases and J 4 bases, leaving 3 bases between the germline ends. Germline assignment: CDR1 MDHEN and CDR2 SYDVKM. The CDR3 spells CASSLMYEQYF. The CDR3 coding sequence is TGTGCCAGCAGTTTAATGTACGAGCAGTACTTC.

This clone was seen more than once but under ten times. The V call is TRBV5-4, the J call TRBJ2-7, with TRBD1 as a possible D gene (6 bases). Trimming removed 3 bases from V and 3 bases from J, with 10 bases in between. This CDR3 comprises 13 residues. Germline assignment: CDR1 SGHNT and CDR2 YYREEE (reference sequence). The CDR3 loop is CASSSGQFYEQYF. The CDR3 coding sequence is TGTGCCAGCAGCTCTGGACAGTTCTACGAGCAGTACTTC.

This sequence joins TRBV5-1 and TRBJ2-7, with TRBD2 identical over 7 bases. The trim removed 4 bases at V and 3 bases at J, leaving 16 bases unmatched. The CDR3 is 17 residues long. Looked up from germline, CDR1 is SGHRS and CDR2 is YFSETQ. The CDR3 sequence: CASSPGLAASPIYEQYF. The CDR3 nucleotides are TGCGCCAGCAGCCCCGGGCTAGCGGCCAGTCCGATCTACGAGCAGTACTTC. Drawing the rest from reference TRBV5-1 and TRBJ2-7, the complete variable domain is KAGVTQTPRYLIKTRGQQVTLSCSPISGHRSVSWYQQTPGQGLQFLFEYFSETQRNKGNFPGRFSGRQFSNSRSEMNVSTLELGDSALYLCASSPGLAASPIYEQYFGPGTRLTVT.

The chain carries TRBV9 and TRBJ2-1; 7 bases agree with TRBD2. The CDR3 is 15 residues long. The germline V gene has CDR1 SGDLS and CDR2 YYNGEE. V dropped 4 bases and J dropped 0; count of bases not matched to a gene: 4. CDR3: CASSPRGSSYNEQFF. The DNA of the CDR3 is TGTGCCAGCAGCCCGCGGGGGAGCTCCTACAATGAGCAGTTCTTC.

The chain uses TRBV5-5 and TRBJ1-4; 12 nucleotides match TRBD1. Per germline, CDR1 SGHKS and CDR2 YYEKEE (reference sequence). There are 16 residues in the CDR3. The trim removed 5 bases at V and 8 bases at J, leaving 10 bases unmatched. CDR3 sequence: CASSPGQGAQSEKLFF. DNA of the CDR3: TGTGCCAGCAGTCCGGGACAGGGGGCGCAAAGCGAAAAACTGTTTTTT.

The chain joins TRBV12-3 or TRBV12-4 to TRBJ1-2; D gene uncertain. The CDR3 has 13 amino acids. The ends were cut back, 10 bases at V and 3 bases at J, with 15 bases in the middle. The CDR3 protein is CATSLRADYGYTF. In DNA form, the CDR3 reads TGTGCCACCTCCCTACGCGCAGACTATGGCTACACCTTC.

This chain connects TRBV9 to TRBJ2-5; D not certain. The CDR3 contains 16 residues. Germline lookup yields CDR1 SGDLS and CDR2 YYNGEE. The V end was cut by 0 bases, the J end by 5 bases, with 17 bases between. The chain's CDR3 is CASSVGRPAAVETQYF. The CDR3 nucleotides are TGTGCCAGCAGCGTAGGGCGCCCGGCCGCCGTCGAGACCCAGTACTTC.

The chain has TRBV2 and TRBJ1-2; D is unresolved. V lost 3 bases and J lost 4, with 9 bases in between. The CDR3 has 13 residues. Germline assignment: CDR1 SNHLY and CDR2 FYNNEI. CDR3 bases: TGTGCCAGCAGTGAGTCCGGACGCTATGGCTACACCTTC. It specifies CASSESGRYGYTF.

The gene calls are TRBV5-1 and TRBJ2-2; TRBD2 agrees at 13 bases. The germline V gene encodes CDR1 SGHRS and CDR2 YFSETQ. V lost 0 bases to trimming and J lost 7 bases; unmatched junction nucleotides: 9. There are 18 residues in the CDR3. CDR3 region: CASSLGGTSGTLGGELFF. The CDR3 DNA reads TGCGCCAGCAGCTTGGGGGGGACTAGCGGGACCCTCGGCGGGGAGCTGTTTTTT.